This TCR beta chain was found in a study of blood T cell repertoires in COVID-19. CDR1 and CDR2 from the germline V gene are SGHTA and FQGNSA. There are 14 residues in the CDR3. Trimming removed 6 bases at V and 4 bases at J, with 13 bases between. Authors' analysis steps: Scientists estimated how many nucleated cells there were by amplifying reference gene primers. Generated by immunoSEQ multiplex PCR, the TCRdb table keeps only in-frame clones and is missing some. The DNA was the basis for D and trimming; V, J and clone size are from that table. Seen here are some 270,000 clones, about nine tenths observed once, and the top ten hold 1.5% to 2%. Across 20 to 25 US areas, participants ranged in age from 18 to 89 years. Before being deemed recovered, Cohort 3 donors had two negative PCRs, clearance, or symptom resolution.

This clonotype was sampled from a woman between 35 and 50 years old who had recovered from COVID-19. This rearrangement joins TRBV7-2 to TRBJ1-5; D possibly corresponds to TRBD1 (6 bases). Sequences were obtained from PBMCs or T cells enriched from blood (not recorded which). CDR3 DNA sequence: TGTGCCAGCAGTAACGGGGGGCCAAATCAGCCCCAGCATTTT. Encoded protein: CASSNGGPNQPQHF. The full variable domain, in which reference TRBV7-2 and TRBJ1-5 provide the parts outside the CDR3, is GAGVSQSPSNKVTEKGKDVELRCDPISGHTALYWYRQSLGQGLEFLIYFQGNSAPDKSGLPSDRFSAERTGGSVSTLTIQRTQQEDSAVYLCASSNGGPNQPQHFGDGTRLSIL.